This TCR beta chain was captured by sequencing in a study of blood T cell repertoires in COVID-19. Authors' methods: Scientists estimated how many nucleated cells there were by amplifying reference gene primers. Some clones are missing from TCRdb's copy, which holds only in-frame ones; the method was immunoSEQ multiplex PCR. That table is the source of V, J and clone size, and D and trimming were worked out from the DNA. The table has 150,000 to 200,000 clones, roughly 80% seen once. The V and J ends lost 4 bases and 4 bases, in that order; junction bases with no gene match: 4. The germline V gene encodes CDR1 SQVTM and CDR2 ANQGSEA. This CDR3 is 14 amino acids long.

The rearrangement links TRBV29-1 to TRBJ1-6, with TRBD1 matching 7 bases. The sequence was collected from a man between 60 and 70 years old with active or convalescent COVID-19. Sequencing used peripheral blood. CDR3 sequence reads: CSVAVGQYNSPLHF. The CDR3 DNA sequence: TGCAGCGTTGCGGTGGGACAGTATAATTCACCCCTCCACTTT.